At least ten counts were recorded for the clone carrying this T cell receptor beta chain. CDR1 is KGHSH and CDR2 is LQKENI in the germline V gene. The CDR3 is 14 amino acids. Trimming pared 3 bases from V and 2 bases from J, leaving 9 bases between. Exclusion of patients followed from uncontrolled infection, other autoimmune disease, pregnancy or lactation. The source of the PBMCs was approximately 10 ml of fresh peripheral blood. This sample is drawn from a study of T cells in Graves' hyperthyroidism and ophthalmopathy. The TCR beta CDR3 regions underwent amplification using RNA transcripts as the source. With the HTBI primer set, the TCR CDR3 went through a first round of RT-PCR. TCRdb used MiXCR to reprocess the multiplex PCR reads, holding one entry per CDR3 protein. The sample yields hundreds of thousands of distinct CDR3 sequences, approximately 14% seen once.

This receptor was obtained from a man between 18 and 29 years old with Graves' ophthalmopathy. The rearrangement uses TRBV18 and TRBJ2-3; D is ambiguous. Sequenced sample: blood. The CDR3 coding sequence is TGTGCCAGCTCACCCCTTTCTGACACAGATACGCAGTATTTT. It encodes CASSPLSDTDTQYF.